This TCR beta chain was recovered during a study of beta chain features in type 1 diabetes (dated by TCRdb to 2016 to 2018). Some background on the complete study: No differences in mean age, gender distribution, total cell number or subset yield were found between patients and healthy donors. A total of some 100,000,000 sorted cells were examined across all samples, and a strong correlation was observed between cell number per subset and RNA yield. Naive and central memory subsets were obtained from all 30 or so donors, but regulatory and stem cell-like memory subsets were isolated from only 8 patients and roughly 8 healthy donors. In the study, recently diagnosed type 1 diabetes patients and matched healthy donors were compared on the TCRB repertoires of their sorted circulating CD4+ T cell subsets.

A single peripheral blood draw of around 0.11 L on average was collected from each donor into heparinised tubes. Using a panel that included CD45RO, CCR7, CD25, CD127, CD95 and CD27, naive, central memory, regulatory and stem cell-like memory CD4+ T cells were sorted on a BD FACSAria II. All sorted populations exceeded 95% purity. Right away, PBMCs were isolated by Lymphoprep density gradient centrifugation and were stained directly, with no culture step. To minimize batch effects, samples were stained and sorted in pairs, one healthy donor with one patient per experiment. The High Capacity cDNA Reverse Transcription Kit was used to reverse transcribe all of the isolated RNA, meaning that expressed TCRB transcripts were what got sequenced. Naive, central memory and regulatory T cell samples underwent deep immunoSEQ sequencing, averaging around 4 million total reads per sample. Sorted cells were lysed in RLT buffer, and RNA was extracted using DNase-treated RNeasy Micro or Mini kits according to cell number. To prevent cross-contamination, every cell subset was processed on its own, while patient and healthy donor samples were processed together. The immunoSEQ multiplex PCR was used to amplify TCRB sequences from cDNA, yielding 87-bp fragments that span the CDR3 region. The amplicons were sequenced using the Illumina HiSeq platform. The authors' pipeline ran thus. PCR bias was computationally corrected using synthetic template baselines, reads within Hamming distance 2 were collapsed, and singletons that could not be merged were discarded. Reads were aligned to IMGT to assign V, D and J genes, CDR3 length, and insertions or deletions at six rearrangement sites. Within each subset, clonotype counts were normalized to sorted cell number, and only after that were true diversity and Gini coefficients computed with the tcR R package. The overlap coefficient, calculated on TCRB nucleotide sequences, was used to measure repertoire sharing. Out-of-frame TCRB sequences from naive cells were analyzed to stand in for the pre-selection repertoire. TCRdb's version of the immuneACCESS table is confined to in-frame rearrangements and falls short of the full clone set. An unresolved V gene accounts for under half of the shortfall where checked; the remainder is of unknown origin. V, J and clone size are taken as reported in that table, and D and trimming were inferred from the DNA itself. Present in this sample are roughly 240,000 clones, 14% of which were seen just once. Together, the top ten hold about 0.024% of the sample.

Study-wide conclusions, independent of this receptor: Because cDNA rather than genomic DNA was sequenced, highly expressing activated cells could have been over-represented, although no difference in activation and CD3 levels was found between groups. PCR may preferentially amplify shorter templates, but because patient and control samples were amplified and corrected together, any resulting skew would affect both groups equally. Because small numbers of individuals were included in the HLA sub-analyses, any influence of HLA type on TCRB rearrangement was left unresolved. Naive, central memory and regulatory TCRB repertoires appeared to be more similar among patients than among healthy donors. In all four CD4+ subsets, TCRB CDR3 length was moderately but significantly shorter in type 1 diabetes patients. At VDJ recombination sites, patients with type 1 diabetes made fewer insertions and deleted more nucleotides, a pattern implying thymic rearrangement abnormalities.

This clone was picked up a small number of times. Its antigen remains unidentified. There are no base qualities to consult, and no much larger clone falls within one base. This receptor was obtained from a woman between 35 and 50 years old in good health. The sequenced material came from naive CD4+ T cells from blood. The cell subset or site label for this specimen denotes: true naive CD4+ T cells.

The CDR3 region: CASSLFTGMQETQYF. In nucleotides, the sequence is TGTGCCAGCAGCCTATTCACAGGGATGCAGGAGACCCAGTACTTC. Recombination linked TRBV7-2 to TRBJ2-5; 6 matching bases give a weak D call of TRBD1. Per the germline V gene, SGHTA is the CDR1 and FQGNSA is the CDR2. The CDR3 covers 15 residues, taking in both the cysteine and the phenylalanine. Just CDR3 DNA is preserved here, 45 bases in frame from base 1. The junction shows trimming of 5 bases on V and 5 bases on J, plus 18 bases between the germline ends.